The 16 T cell receptor beta chains reported below all come from one sample, sequenced in a study of blood T cell repertoires in COVID-19. The method was immunoSEQ multiplex PCR; TCRdb's version includes in-frame clones alone and lacks a portion of them. The sample contains 300,000 or so clones, around 86% of which appear only once. Sequenced sample: peripheral blood. These receptors originate from a man aged 45-65 years with active or convalescent COVID-19.

The chain is built from TRBV29-1 and TRBJ2-5; possibly TRBD1 for D (6 bases). The V gene lost 4 bases and the J gene lost 0 bases, with 9 bases spanning the gap. Looked up from germline, CDR1 is SQVTM and CDR2 is ANQGSEA. This CDR3 region has 13 residues. Here the CDR3 DNA reads TGCAGCGTTGCGGACAGCTACCAAGAGACCCAGTACTTC. Its translation is CSVADSYQETQYF.

The chain carries TRBV30 and TRBJ2-6, with 11 positions matching TRBD2. The V gene end was trimmed by 3 bases and the J gene end by 0 bases; junction bases not matched to a gene: 7. From germline, CDR1 is GTSNPN and CDR2 SVGIG (reference sequence). The CDR3 has 18 amino acids. The CDR3: CAWSGQTSGISGANVLTF. The CDR3 coding sequence is TGTGCCTGGAGCGGACAGACTAGCGGGATCTCTGGGGCCAACGTCCTGACTTTC. Full variable domain (missing parts from reference TRBV30 and TRBJ2-6): SQTIHQWPATLVQPVGSPLSLECTVEGTSNPNLYWYRQAAGRGLQLLFYSVGIGQISSEVPQNLSASRPQDRQFILSSKKLLLSDSGFYLCAWSGQTSGISGANVLTFGAGSRLTVL.

The V call is TRBV20-1, the J call TRBJ1-6; the D gene is possibly TRBD1 (5 bases). Germline V gene lookup returns CDR1 DFQATT and CDR2 SNEGSKA (reference sequence). The ends were cut back, 3 bases at V and 7 bases at J, with 13 bases in the middle. The CDR3 has 14 amino acids. The DNA of the CDR3 is TGCAGTGCTAGTCGGGGGGGAGGCAATTCACCCCTCCACTTT. Residues: CSASRGGGNSPLHF.

This chain joins TRBV7-3 and TRBJ1-3; D gene uncertain. CDR1 and CDR2 (germline): SGHTA, FQGTGA. The CDR3 has 13 residues. Trimming took 4 bases from V and 4 from J, leaving 8 bases between them. The CDR3 sequence: CASSSRAGNTIYF. Written as DNA, the CDR3 is TGTGCCAGCAGCTCGAGGGCAGGAAACACCATATATTTT.

The chain joins TRBV2 to TRBJ1-6; D is possibly TRBD1 (6 bases). The CDR3 length is 15 residues. V was clipped by 8 bases and J by 7 bases, with 18 bases between them. The germline V gene has CDR1 SNHLY and CDR2 FYNNEI. The chain's CDR3 is CASRPRYRDNSPLHF. CDR3 sequence (DNA): TGTGCCAGCCGGCCCCGTTACAGGGACAATTCACCCCTCCACTTT.

The CDR3 here is CASSQDPGTIPGAFF. The CDR3, as DNA: TGTGCCAGCAGCCAAGACCCCGGGACAATCCCGGGGGCTTTCTTT. V and J are TRBV3-1 (or the pseudogene TRBV3-2) and TRBJ1-1; possibly TRBD1 for D (6 bases). The V end lost 0 bases, the J end lost 11 bases, and 19 bases lay between the germline ends. The CDR3 runs to 15 residues. Germline values: CDR1 LGHDT, CDR2 YNNKEL (reference sequence).

The chain joins TRBV7-2 to TRBJ1-2; D is perhaps TRBD1 (5 bases). There are 15 residues in the CDR3. V was cut by 2 bases and J by 2 bases, with 12 bases left in between. Germline lookup yields CDR1 SGHTA and CDR2 FQGNSA. This CDR3 reads CASSLMGHSNYGYTF. The CDR3 coding sequence is TGTGCCAGCAGCTTAATGGGGCATTCGAACTATGGCTACACCTTC.

The CDR3 DNA reads as TGTGCCAGCAGTGCGCGGAAATCCGCTTCCACCGGGGAGCTGTTTTTT. It translates to CASSARKSASTGELFF. The chain joins TRBV6-4 to TRBJ2-2; D gene uncertain. The CDR3 extends over 16 amino acids. Between the trimmed V and J ends, which lost 4 bases and 4 bases, there was a span of 16 bases. Germline values: CDR1 MRHNA, CDR2 SNTAGT.

The chain employs TRBV20-1 and TRBJ1-2, with no clear D. Germline lookup yields CDR1 DFQATT and CDR2 SNEGSKA (reference sequence). The length of the CDR3 is 10 residues. Trimming took off 2 bases at V and 6 bases at J, with 4 bases between the two ends. The CDR3, as DNA: TGCAGTGCTAGACGAGATGGCTACACCTTC. Its protein is CSARRDGYTF.

The chain recombines TRBV6-2 or TRBV6-3 with TRBJ2-7; 9 positions agree with TRBD2. This CDR3 is 14 amino acids long. The germline V gene has CDR1 MNHEY and CDR2 SVGEGT. The J segment lost 1 base and the V segment lost 2 bases, leaving 0 bases of the junction unmatched. The CDR3 sequence: CASSYLAGSYEQYF. In nucleotides, the CDR3 is TGTGCCAGCAGTTACCTAGCGGGGTCCTACGAGCAGTACTTC.

The CDR3 is CASSFGGGGTDTQYF. CDR3 sequence (DNA): TGCGCCAGCAGCTTTGGCGGGGGGGGCACAGATACGCAGTATTTT. V and J are TRBV5-1 and TRBJ2-3; 9 bases line up with TRBD2. Germline lookup yields CDR1 SGHRS and CDR2 YFSETQ. This CDR3 has 15 amino acids. V trimming: 2 bases; J trimming: 1 base; junction bases outside the gene matches: 2. The full variable domain, rest sourced from reference TRBV5-1 and TRBJ2-3, is KAGVTQTPRYLIKTRGQQVTLSCSPISGHRSVSWYQQTPGQGLQFLFEYFSETQRNKGNFPGRFSGRQFSNSRSEMNVSTLELGDSALYLCASSFGGGGTDTQYFGPGTRLTVL.

In its sample, this clone was seen once. The chain employs TRBV7-9 and TRBJ1-5; 10 bases agree with TRBD1. Germline CDR1 and CDR2: SEHNR and FQNEAQ (reference sequence). V dropped 5 bases and J dropped 9; count of bases not matched to a gene: 4. The CDR3 runs 13 residues. Written as DNA, the CDR3 is TGTGCCAGCAGCGCGGGGACAGGGGTGCCCCAGCATTTT. It is translated as CASSAGTGVPQHF.

This rearrangement joins TRBV9 to TRBJ2-1; 7 bases are shared with TRBD2. After removal of 4 bases from V and 4 bases from J, the junction contained 5 bases not matched to a gene. The germline V gene encodes CDR1 SGDLS and CDR2 YYNGEE. The CDR3 contains 14 residues. The DNA of the CDR3 is TGTGCCAGCAGCCGGTACGGGGGGTACAATGAGCAGTTCTTC. This sequence encodes CASSRYGGYNEQFF.

The V gene is TRBV4-3, the J gene TRBJ1-1; D gene uncertain. Between the trimmed V and J ends, which lost 3 bases and 1 base, there was a span of 12 bases. Germline CDR1 and CDR2: LGHNA and YSLEER. The CDR3 extends over 15 amino acids. Here the CDR3 DNA reads TGCGCCAGCAGCCAGAGTCTACAGAGGAACACTGAAGCTTTCTTT. Translating gives CASSQSLQRNTEAFF.

The chain links TRBV27 to TRBJ2-1; the D is unclear. Germline lookup yields CDR1 MNHEY and CDR2 SMNVEV (reference sequence). The CDR3 consists of 15 residues. Trimming stripped 3 bases from V and 0 bases from J, with 9 bases between. CDR3 nucleotide sequence: TGTGCCAGCAGTTTTACTGGTACCTCCTACAATGAGCAGTTCTTC. Encoded protein: CASSFTGTSYNEQFF.

The genes are TRBV6-5 and TRBJ2-1, with D tentatively TRBD2 (5 bases). The CDR3 is 13 residues long. V shed 10 bases and J shed 7 bases, with 17 bases lying between them. The V gene's germline CDR1 is MNHEY and CDR2 SVGAGI. CDR3 nucleotides: TGTGCCACCGGAAAGACTAAGGAAAATGAGCAGTTCTTC. It is translated as CATGKTKENEQFF.